This TCR beta chain was identified in a study of post-analysis software for immune sequencing data. Study-wide findings and caveats: Controls showed lower frequencies than patients for five TRBV segments, and TRBV5-6, TRBV5-1 and TRBV20-1 were among these.

Tagging with unique molecular identifiers was a feature of the TCR beta cDNA libraries. TCRdb analysed the PCR reads with MiXCR anew, one entry per CDR3 protein. The repertoire has fewer than 850,000 distinct CDR3 sequences, about 32% of them found once; the top ten carry more than 0.45%. On this clonotype itself: The antigen is unknown.

Looked up from germline, CDR1 is SGHDN and CDR2 is FVKESK. Trimming took 0 bases from V and 3 from J; bases not matched to a gene: 14. The CDR3 spans 18 residues. V usage is TRBV14 and J usage is TRBJ2-7; TRBD2 aligns across 7 bases. Sequences were obtained from blood. The receptor was derived from a girl aged 10 to 17 with multiple sclerosis. The CDR3 sequence is CASSQDPTGTILGYEQYF. CDR3 nucleotide sequence: TGTGCCAGCAGCCAAGACCCAACCGGGACTATCTTGGGCTACGAGCAGTACTTC.